Sequencing of this T cell receptor (beta chain) was carried out in a study of patients and donors after allogeneic stem cell transplantation. The CDR3 covers 15 residues. V lost 5 bases to trimming and J lost 11 bases; unmatched junction nucleotides: 15. CDR1 and CDR2 from the germline V gene are SGHAT and FQDESV (reference sequence). Each CDR3 protein is one row after TCRdb ran MiXCR on the RT-PCR reads. This table has fewer than 200,000 distinct CDR3 sequences, approximately 28% appearing once. Specimen: blood, either unsorted or a sorted T cell fraction (not recorded which). This receptor was identified in a human donor who was either an allogeneic HSCT recipient or a stem cell or donor lymphocyte infusion donor (not recorded which). It is not recorded whose cells these are; they may come from a transplant donor. The V gene is TRBV11-1, the J gene TRBJ1-1; 9 bases fit TRBD1. CDR3 sequence (DNA): TGTGCCAGCAGCGCCCATTTCTCCGGACAGGGGCAGGCTTTCTTT. As protein: CASSAHFSGQGQAFF.